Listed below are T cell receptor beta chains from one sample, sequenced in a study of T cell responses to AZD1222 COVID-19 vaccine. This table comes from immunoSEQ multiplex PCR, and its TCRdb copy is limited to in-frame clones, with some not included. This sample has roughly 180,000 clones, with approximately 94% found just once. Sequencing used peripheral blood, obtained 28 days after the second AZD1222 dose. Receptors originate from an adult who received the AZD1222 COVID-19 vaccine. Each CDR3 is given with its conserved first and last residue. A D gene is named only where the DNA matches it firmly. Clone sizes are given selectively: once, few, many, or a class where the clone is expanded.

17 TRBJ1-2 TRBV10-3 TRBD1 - TGTGCCATCAGTGACCTTACCGGGACAGCAGCTAACTATGGCTACACCTTC CAISDLTGTAANYGYTF
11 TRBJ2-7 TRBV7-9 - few TGTGCCAGCAGCTACACCTACGAGCAGTACTTC CASSYTYEQYF
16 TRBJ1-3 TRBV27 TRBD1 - TGTGCCAGCAGTTTATCCGGGACAGGGACTGGAAACACCATATATTTT CASSLSGTGTGNTIYF
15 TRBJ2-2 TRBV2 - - TGTGCCAGCAGTACAGGGTCCCTGAACACCGGGGAGCTGTTTTTT CASSTGSLNTGELFF
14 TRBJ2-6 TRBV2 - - TGTGCCAGAGCCGAACCCTCCGGGGCCAACGTCCTGACTTTC CARAEPSGANVLTF
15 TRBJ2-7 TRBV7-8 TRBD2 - TGTGCCAGCAGCTTAGAATTAGCGGGGAATCACGAGCAGTACTTC CASSLELAGNHEQYF
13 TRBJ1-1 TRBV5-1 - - TGCGCCAGCAGCTTGGTGAGGGGTTCTGAAGCTTTCTTT CASSLVRGSEAFF
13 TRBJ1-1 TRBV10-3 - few TGTGCCATCAATGGACAGTTGAACACTGAAGCTTTCTTT CAINGQLNTEAFF
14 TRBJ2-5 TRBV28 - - TGTGCCAGCACCGGGTACCAGGGTGGAGAGACCCAGTACTTC CASTGYQGGETQYF
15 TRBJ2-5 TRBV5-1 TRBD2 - TGCGCCAGCAGCCGCGTCGGGAGGACTCAAGAGACCCAGTACTTC CASSRVGRTQETQYF
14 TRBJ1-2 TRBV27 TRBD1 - TGTGCCAGCAGTCATCAACAGGGGCCAGCTGGCTACACCTTC CASSHQQGPAGYTF
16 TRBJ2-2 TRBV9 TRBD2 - TGTGCCAGCAGCGTGGTAACTAGCGGGAACACCGGGGAGCTGTTTTTT CASSVVTSGNTGELFF
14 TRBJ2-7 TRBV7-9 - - TGTGCCAGCAGCTTAGCCTCAGGTACCTACGAGCAGTACTTC CASSLASGTYEQYF
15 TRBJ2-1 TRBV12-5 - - TGTGCTAGTGGTTTGGTAATAAGGGGATACAATGAGCAGTTCTTC CASGLVIRGYNEQFF
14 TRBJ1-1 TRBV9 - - TGTGCCAGCAGCCCTGACAGACTGAACACTGAAGCTTTCTTT CASSPDRLNTEAFF
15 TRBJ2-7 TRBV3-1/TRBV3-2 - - TGTGCCAGCAGCCAAAGCGTGGTAAGCTCCTACGAGCAGTACTTC CASSQSVVSSYEQYF
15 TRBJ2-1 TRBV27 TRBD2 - TGTGCCAGCAGTCAGCGGACTAGCGGGGACAATGAGCAGTTCTTC CASSQRTSGDNEQFF
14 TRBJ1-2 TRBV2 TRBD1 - TGTGCCAGCAGTGACCCGGACAGGGTCGATGGCTACACCTTC CASSDPDRVDGYTF
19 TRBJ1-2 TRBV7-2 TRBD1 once TGTGCCAGCAGCTTATACGCAGTCCCGGGACAGGGAAGGGGGTATGGCTACACCTTC CASSLYAVPGQGRGYGYTF